A selection of T cell receptor beta chains follows, all from one sample in a study of blood T cell repertoires in COVID-19. Assay: immunoSEQ multiplex PCR; the TCRdb copy retains only in-frame clones and omits some. The sample shows about 87,000 clones, roughly 84% of them seen only once. Sequenced: peripheral blood. The receptors stem from a woman older than 75 with acute or convalescent COVID-19. Both conserved end residues are part of each CDR3. Each record gives: J gene, D gene, clone size, V gene, CDR3 protein, CDR3 DNA. A D gene is named only where the DNA matches it firmly. Rows give clone size only sometimes, using once, few, many, or a class for an expanded clone.

>TRBJ1-5|-|-|TRBV12-5
CASGILPGGYSNQPQHF
TGTGCTAGTGGTATCCTTCCTGGGGGGTATAGCAATCAGCCCCAGCATTTT
>TRBJ1-4|-|-|TRBV9
CASSVDGGFEKLFF
TGTGCCAGCAGCGTAGATGGAGGGTTTGAAAAACTGTTTTTT
>TRBJ1-5|-|few|TRBV21-1
CASSKPQVHSNQPQHF
TGTGCCAGCAGCAAGCCACAGGTCCATAGCAATCAGCCCCAGCATTTT
>TRBJ1-5|TRBD1|-|TRBV11-1
CASSRGQGQPQHF
TGTGCCAGCAGCCGTGGACAGGGGCAGCCCCAGCATTTT
>TRBJ2-3|-|-|TRBV6-2/TRBV6-3
CASSPLGVGGTQYF
TGTGCCAGCAGTCCATTAGGGGTCGGGGGTACGCAGTATTTT
>TRBJ1-6|TRBD1|-|TRBV7-9
CASSLGGQGNSPLHF
TGTGCCAGCAGCTTAGGGGGACAGGGGAATTCACCCCTCCACTTT
>TRBJ1-6|-|-|TRBV4-3
CASSPAGDNSPLHF
TGCGCCAGCAGCCCTGCAGGTGATAATTCACCCCTCCACTTT
>TRBJ2-3|TRBD2|-|TRBV3-1/TRBV3-2
CASSPRIGLALYTQYF
TGTGCCAGCAGCCCCCGAATTGGACTAGCCCTTTATACGCAGTATTTT
>TRBJ1-6|TRBD1|-|TRBV5-1
CASSLAGQGSYSPLHF
TGCGCCAGCAGCTTGGCGGGACAGGGCTCGTATTCACCCCTCCACTTT
>TRBJ2-1|TRBD1|-|TRBV7-3
CASSLTGDLSEQFF
TGTGCCAGCAGCTTGACAGGGGACTTAAGTGAGCAGTTCTTC
>TRBJ2-7|TRBD1|-|TRBV7-8
CASSSPGTGAYEQYF
TGTGCCAGCAGCTCCCCCGGGACAGGGGCCTACGAGCAGTACTTC
>TRBJ2-1|TRBD1|-|TRBV6-1
CASSEGTGDYNEQFF
TGTGCCAGCAGTGAAGGGACAGGGGACTACAATGAGCAGTTCTTC
>TRBJ2-2|-|-|TRBV7-9
CASSPDGRRGTGELFF
TGTGCCAGCAGCCCCGACGGGAGACGGGGCACCGGGGAGCTGTTTTTT
>TRBJ2-3|TRBD2|-|TRBV7-3
CASSLSGGHTDTQYF
TGTGCCAGCAGCTTAAGCGGGGGTCACACAGATACGCAGTATTTT
>TRBJ2-1|-|-|TRBV21-1
CASSPLLSTSGRNEQFF
TGTGCCAGCAGCCCTCTCCTATCTACTAGCGGGAGGAATGAGCAGTTCTTC
>TRBJ2-7|-|-|TRBV10-3
CAISVEAGLSPSQYF
TGTGCCATCAGTGTTGAGGCGGGGCTTTCCCCCTCGCAGTACTTC